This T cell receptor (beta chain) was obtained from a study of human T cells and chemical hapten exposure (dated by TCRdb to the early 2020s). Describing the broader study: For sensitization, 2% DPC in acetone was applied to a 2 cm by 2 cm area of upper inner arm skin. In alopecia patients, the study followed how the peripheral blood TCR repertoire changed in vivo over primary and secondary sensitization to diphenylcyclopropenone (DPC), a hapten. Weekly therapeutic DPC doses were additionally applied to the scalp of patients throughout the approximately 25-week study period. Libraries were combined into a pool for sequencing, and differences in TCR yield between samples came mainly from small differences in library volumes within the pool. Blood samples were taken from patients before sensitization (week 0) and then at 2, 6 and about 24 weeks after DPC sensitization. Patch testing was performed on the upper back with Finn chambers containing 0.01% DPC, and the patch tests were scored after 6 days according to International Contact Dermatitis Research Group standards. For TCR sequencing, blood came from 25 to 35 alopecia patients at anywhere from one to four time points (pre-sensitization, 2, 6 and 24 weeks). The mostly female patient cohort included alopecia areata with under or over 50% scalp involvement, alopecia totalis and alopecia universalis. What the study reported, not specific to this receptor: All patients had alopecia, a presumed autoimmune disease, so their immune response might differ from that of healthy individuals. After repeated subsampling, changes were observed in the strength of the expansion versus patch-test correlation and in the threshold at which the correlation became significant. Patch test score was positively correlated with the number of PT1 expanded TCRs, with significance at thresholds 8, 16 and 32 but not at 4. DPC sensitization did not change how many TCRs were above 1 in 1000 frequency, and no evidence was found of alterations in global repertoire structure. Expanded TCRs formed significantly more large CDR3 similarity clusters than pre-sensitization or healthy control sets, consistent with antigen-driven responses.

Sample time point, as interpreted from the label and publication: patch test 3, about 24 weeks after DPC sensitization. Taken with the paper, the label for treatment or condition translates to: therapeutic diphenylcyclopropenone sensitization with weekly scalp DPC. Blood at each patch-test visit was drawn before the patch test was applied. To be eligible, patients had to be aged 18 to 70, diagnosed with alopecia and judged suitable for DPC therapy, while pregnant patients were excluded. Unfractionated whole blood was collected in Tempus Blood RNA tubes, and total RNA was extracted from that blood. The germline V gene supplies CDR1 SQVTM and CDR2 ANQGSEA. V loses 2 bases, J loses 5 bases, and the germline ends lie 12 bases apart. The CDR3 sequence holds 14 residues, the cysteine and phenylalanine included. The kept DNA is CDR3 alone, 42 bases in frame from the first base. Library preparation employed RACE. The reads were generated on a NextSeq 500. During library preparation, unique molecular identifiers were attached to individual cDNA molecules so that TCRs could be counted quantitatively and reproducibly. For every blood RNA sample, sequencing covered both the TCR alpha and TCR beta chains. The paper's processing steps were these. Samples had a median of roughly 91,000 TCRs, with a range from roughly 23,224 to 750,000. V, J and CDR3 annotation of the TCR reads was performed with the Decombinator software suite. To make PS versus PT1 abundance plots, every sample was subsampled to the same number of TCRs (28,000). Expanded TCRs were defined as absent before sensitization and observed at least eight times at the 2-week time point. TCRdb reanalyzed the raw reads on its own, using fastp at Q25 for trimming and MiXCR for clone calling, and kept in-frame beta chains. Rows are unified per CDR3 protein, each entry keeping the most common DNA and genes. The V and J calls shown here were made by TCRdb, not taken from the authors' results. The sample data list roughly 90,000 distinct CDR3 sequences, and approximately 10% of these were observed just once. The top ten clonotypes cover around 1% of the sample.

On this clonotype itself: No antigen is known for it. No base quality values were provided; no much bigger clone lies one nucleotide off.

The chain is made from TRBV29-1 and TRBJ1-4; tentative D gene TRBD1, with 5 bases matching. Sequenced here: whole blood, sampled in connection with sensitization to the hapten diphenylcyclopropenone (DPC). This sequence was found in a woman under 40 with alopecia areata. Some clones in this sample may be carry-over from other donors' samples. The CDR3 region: CSVEKQGGNEKLFF. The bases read TGCAGCGTTGAAAAGCAGGGTGGGAATGAAAAACTGTTTTTT.